This T cell receptor beta chain was recorded in a study of cytomegalovirus exposure and HLA in healthy donors. About this clone itself: Its target is not known.

Vbeta (60) and Jbeta (13) primers were used in the PCR. The table came from immunoSEQ multiplex PCR; TCRdb's copy has only in-frame clones and leaves some out. The sample carries under 200,000 clones, 85% recorded once. V dropped 5 bases and J dropped 5; count of bases not matched to a gene: 9. Germline CDR1 MDHEN, CDR2 SYDVKM. This CDR3 spans 16 amino acids. The study's findings and limits: Follow-up analysis later connected one missense variant in DCLRE1C with trimming of TCR beta V- and J-genes.

This clonotype was obtained from a man in his thirties or forties in good health and CMV-seropositive. This rearrangement joins TRBV28 to TRBJ2-7; 13 bases fit TRBD2. Sequences were obtained from PBMCs. In DNA, the CDR3 is TGTGCCAGCAGTCCGGAACGACTAGCGGGAGGTAACGAGCAGTACGTC. This encodes CASSPERLAGGNEQYV.